This T cell receptor beta chain was captured in a study of blood T cell repertoires in COVID-19. At the level of the study: Samples of COVID-19 (acute and convalescent) were obtained from the United States, Italy and Spain.

Germline CDR1 SGHRS, CDR2 YFSETQ. The CDR3 length is 14 residues. V was cut by 4 bases and J by 10 bases, with 20 bases left in between. This clone was found once. Allocation to cohorts depended on clinical history reported by the participants. Assay: immunoSEQ multiplex PCR; the TCRdb copy retains only in-frame clones and omits some. Of approximately 290,000 clones in the sample, 70% to 90% were seen once. J is TRBJ1-1 and V is TRBV5-1; tentatively, D is TRBD1 (6 bases). The origin of this receptor is a woman younger than 45 who had recovered from COVID-19. The specimen sequenced was PBMCs or T cells enriched from blood (not recorded which). The DNA for the CDR3 is TGCGCCAGCAGCCCCGGGACAACCTTGGTAGGAGCTTTCTTT. Translation: CASSPGTTLVGAFF.